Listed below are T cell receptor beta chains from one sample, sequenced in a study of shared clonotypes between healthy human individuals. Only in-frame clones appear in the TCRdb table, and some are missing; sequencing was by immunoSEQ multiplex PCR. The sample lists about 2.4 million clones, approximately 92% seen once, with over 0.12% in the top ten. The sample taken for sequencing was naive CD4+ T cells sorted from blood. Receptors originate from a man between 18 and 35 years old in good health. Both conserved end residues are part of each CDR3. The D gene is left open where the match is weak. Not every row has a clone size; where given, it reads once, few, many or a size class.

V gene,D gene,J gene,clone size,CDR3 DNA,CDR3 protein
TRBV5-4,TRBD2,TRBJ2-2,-,TGTGCCAGCAGCTTGGGACTAGCGGCCACCGGGGAGCTGTTTTTT,CASSLGLAATGELFF
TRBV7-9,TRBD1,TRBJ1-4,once,TGTGCCAGCAGCTTAGAGGGACAGGGAGATGAAAAACTGTTTTTT,CASSLEGQGDEKLFF
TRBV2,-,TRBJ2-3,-,TGTGCCAGCAGTGCGCGGCGGGCGGCGGAGTATTTT,CASSARRAAEYF
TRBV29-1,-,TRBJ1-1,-,TGCAGCGCCGGGGTAGGCGAGAACACTGAAGCTTTCTTT,CSAGVGENTEAFF
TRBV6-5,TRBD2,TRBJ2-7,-,TGTGCCAGCATCGGACTAGCGGGAAAGGGAGAGCAGTACTTC,CASIGLAGKGEQYF
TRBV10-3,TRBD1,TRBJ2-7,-,TGTGCCATCAGTGAGGGGGGACAGGGGTACGAGCAGTACTTC,CAISEGGQGYEQYF
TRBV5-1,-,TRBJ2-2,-,TGCGCCAGCAGCTTGGAGGCAGCGAGGACCGGGGAGCTGTTTTTT,CASSLEAARTGELFF
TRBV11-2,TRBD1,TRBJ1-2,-,TGTGCCAGCAGCCGGACAGGGGAGGTCACCTTC,CASSRTGEVTF
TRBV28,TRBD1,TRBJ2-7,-,TGTGCCAGCAGTGGACGGGACAGGGATTCGTGGGAGCAGTACTTC,CASSGRDRDSWEQYF
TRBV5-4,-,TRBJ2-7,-,TGTGCCAGCAGCGCGATCCATACCCCCTACGAGCAGTACTTC,CASSAIHTPYEQYF
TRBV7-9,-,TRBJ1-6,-,TGTGCCAGCAGCTTACTAGGTGATTTGGGGAGCTCCTATAATTCACCCCTCCACTTT,CASSLLGDLGSSYNSPLHF
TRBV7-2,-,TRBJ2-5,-,TGTGCCAGCAGCTGGACTTGGGAAGAGACCCAGTACTTC,CASSWTWEETQYF
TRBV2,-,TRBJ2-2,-,TGTGCCAGCAGCTCGACTAACGCGAACACCGGGGAGCTGTTTTTT,CASSSTNANTGELFF
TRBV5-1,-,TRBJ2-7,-,TGCGCCAGCAGCTTGGCCGCCAGCTCCTACGAGCAGTACTTC,CASSLAASSYEQYF
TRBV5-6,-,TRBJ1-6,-,TGTGCCAGCAGCTTGGGCGGGCAAACCCTCCACTTT,CASSLGGQTLHF
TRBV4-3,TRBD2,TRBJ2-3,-,TGCGCCAGCAGCCAAGGGACAGCGGGAGGGGCAGATACGCAGTATTTT,CASSQGTAGGADTQYF
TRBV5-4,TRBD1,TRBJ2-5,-,TGTGCCAGCAGCTTCCAGGACAGGGTGGAGACCCAGTACTTC,CASSFQDRVETQYF
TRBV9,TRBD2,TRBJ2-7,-,TGTGCCAGCAGCGTTACAACTAGCGGGAGCAGAAGGGATCTGGACGAGCAGTACTTC,CASSVTTSGSRRDLDEQYF
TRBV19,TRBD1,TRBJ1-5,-,TGTGCCAGTAGTACCGCCCGACAGGGGGTTAGCAATCAGCCCCAGCATTTT,CASSTARQGVSNQPQHF
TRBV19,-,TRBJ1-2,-,TGTGCCAGTAGAGAACAGGGAACTACCTATGGCTACACCTTC,CASREQGTTYGYTF
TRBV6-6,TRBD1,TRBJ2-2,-,TGTGCCAGCAGTCCAGGGGGTGGTGGCGGGGAGCTGTTTTTT,CASSPGGGGGELFF
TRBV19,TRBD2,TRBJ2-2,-,TGTGCCAGTAGTCCCTTGCGGCTAGCGGCCGGGGAGCTGTTTTTT,CASSPLRLAAGELFF
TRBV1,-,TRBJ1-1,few,TGCACCAGCAGCCCGATTTCCTCGGGACACACGAACACTGAAGCTTTCTTT,CTSSPISSGHTNTEAFF
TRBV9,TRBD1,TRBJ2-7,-,TGTGCCAGCAGCGGATCCGGGACAGGGGCCGAGCAGTACTTC,CASSGSGTGAEQYF
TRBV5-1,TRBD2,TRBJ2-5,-,TGCGCCAGCAGCTTGTTGTCTAGCGGGGGGGCCGGTGAGACCCAGTACTTC,CASSLLSSGGAGETQYF
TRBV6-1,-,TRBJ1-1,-,TGTGCCTCCTCTACGGGGCAGGGCAACCCCACTGAAGCTTTCTTT,CASSTGQGNPTEAFF
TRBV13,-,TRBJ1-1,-,TGTGCCAGCAGCCGCAGGGGGAACACTGAAGCTTTCTTT,CASSRRGNTEAFF
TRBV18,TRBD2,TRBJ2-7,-,TGTGCCACGCCCGGGGAGGGTGGTTACGAGCAGTACTTC,CATPGEGGYEQYF
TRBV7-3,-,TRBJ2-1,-,TGTGCCAGCAGCTTAACGGGCACCCCGGTGGGTCGTAATGAGCAGTTCTTC,CASSLTGTPVGRNEQFF
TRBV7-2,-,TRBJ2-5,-,TGTGCCAGCAGCTTAGAGGGAGGCGGGTTTGGGGAGACCCAGTACTTC,CASSLEGGGFGETQYF
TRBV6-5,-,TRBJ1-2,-,TGTGCCAGCAGTTATAGTGGAAGGGGGGCCTATGGCTACACCTTC,CASSYSGRGAYGYTF
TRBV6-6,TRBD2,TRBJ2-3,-,TGTGCCAGCAGTTGGACTAGCGGAGATACGCAGTATTTT,CASSWTSGDTQYF
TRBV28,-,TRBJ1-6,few,TGTGCCAGCAGTTTATTGGCAGGGACGAATTCACCCCTCCACTTT,CASSLLAGTNSPLHF
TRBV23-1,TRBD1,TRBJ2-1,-,TGCGCCAGCAGTCAATCGGGCCAGGGGGTTTACAATGAGCAGTTCTTC,CASSQSGQGVYNEQFF
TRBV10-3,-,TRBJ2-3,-,TGTGCCATCAGTGAGTCTGGAACAGCTACCACAGATACGCAGTATTTT,CAISESGTATTDTQYF
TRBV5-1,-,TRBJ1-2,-,TGCGCCAGCAGCTTGGCCCCGACACCCGACTATGGCTACACCTTC,CASSLAPTPDYGYTF
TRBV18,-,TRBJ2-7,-,TGTGCCAGCTCACCGCCAGGGAGCTACGAGCAGTACTTC,CASSPPGSYEQYF
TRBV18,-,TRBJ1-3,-,TGTGCCAGCTCACTACAGGGAGCTGGAAACACCATATATTTT,CASSLQGAGNTIYF
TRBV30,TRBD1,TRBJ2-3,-,TGTGCCTGGAGTTTCACAGGGGGCACAGATACGCAGTATTTT,CAWSFTGGTDTQYF
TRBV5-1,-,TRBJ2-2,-,TGCGCCAGCAGGATGATACTTAACACCGGGGAGCTGTTTTTT,CASRMILNTGELFF
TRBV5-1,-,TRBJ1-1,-,TGCGCCAGCAGCTCGGACCTGTTAGCTGAAGCTTTCTTT,CASSSDLLAEAFF
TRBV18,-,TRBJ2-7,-,TGTGCCAGCTCACCTAGCTCAGATCGGGACAACTCCTACGAGCAGTACTTC,CASSPSSDRDNSYEQYF